A single sample is the source of the 23 T cell receptor beta chains below, sequenced in a study of T cells in Graves' hyperthyroidism and ophthalmopathy. RNA transcripts yielded amplified TCR beta CDR3 regions. The primer set for the first-round RT-PCR of the TCR CDR3 was HTBI. Via MiXCR, TCRdb re-called the multiplex PCR reads, giving one row per CDR3 protein. In the table there are around 580,000 distinct CDR3 sequences, roughly a sixth of which are singletons. The sample was blood. Source of these receptors: a woman under 30 with Graves' hyperthyroidism.

V usage is TRBV2 and J usage is TRBJ2-6; 8 nucleotides align to TRBD1. CDR3 size: 16 residues. Germline lookup yields CDR1 SNHLY and CDR2 FYNNEI. V lost 6 bases, J lost 0 bases, and 4 bases stayed unmatched. CDR3 nucleotide sequence: TGTGCCAGCAGGAGGACAGGGAACTCTGGGGCCAACGTCCTGACTTTC. Protein sequence: CASRRTGNSGANVLTF.

V gene TRBV28 combines with J gene TRBJ2-5; TRBD2 matches 9 bases. The CDR3 spans 12 residues. Germline CDR1 and CDR2: MDHEN and SYDVKM. J gave up 14 bases and V 4 bases, and 8 bases lay outside the gene matches. The CDR3 here is CASSSGTSRLYF. Written as DNA, the CDR3 is TGTGCCAGCAGTTCAGGGACTAGCCGGTTATACTTC.

This clonotype was seen ten or more times. CDR3 in amino acids: CASSPDRWTYEQYF. For the CDR3, the DNA is TGTGCCAGCTCCCCGGACAGGTGGACCTACGAGCAGTACTTC. The chain couples TRBV2 to TRBJ2-7; 7 nucleotides agree with TRBD1. The germline V gene encodes CDR1 SNHLY and CDR2 FYNNEI. The CDR3 sequence is 14 residues long. After removal of 8 bases from V and 2 bases from J, the junction contained 9 bases not matched to a gene.

This chain joins TRBV7-9 and TRBJ1-2; D is uncertain. From germline, CDR1 is SEHNR and CDR2 FQNEAQ (reference sequence). V shed 5 bases and J shed 3 bases, with 19 bases lying between them. The CDR3 is 16 residues long. CDR3 loop: CASSPTTAYIDYGYTF. The CDR3 nucleotides read TGTGCCAGCAGCCCGACCACCGCATATATAGACTATGGCTACACCTTC.

This clonotype has at least ten counts. V usage is TRBV7-8 and J usage is TRBJ2-5, with D maybe TRBD2 (6 bases). Germline lookup yields CDR1 SGHVS and CDR2 FQNEAQ. This CDR3 has 13 amino acids. Trimming cost V 5 bases and J 3 bases, with 10 bases left between them. Written as DNA, the CDR3 is TGTGCCAGCAGCCCTTCGGGGGAAGAGACCCAGTACTTC. Amino acid sequence: CASSPSGEETQYF.

This chain connects TRBV6-1 to TRBJ1-5; 7 nucleotides agree with TRBD1. The CDR3 is 13 residues long. Trimming took 8 bases from V and 3 from J; bases not matched to a gene: 4. Germline V gene data show CDR1 as MNHNS and CDR2 as SASEGT. The CDR3 here is CASRTGVNQPQHF. CDR3 nucleotides: TGTGCCAGCCGTACAGGGGTCAATCAGCCCCAGCATTTT.

The chain employs TRBV5-1 and TRBJ2-7; D is unresolved. Germline-derived CDR1 and CDR2 are SGHRS and YFSETQ. The CDR3 runs 13 residues. The V end was cut by 2 bases, the J end by 4 bases, with 10 bases between. CDR3 sequence reads: CASSFHLDYEQYF. The CDR3 nucleotides are TGCGCCAGCAGCTTCCACCTAGATTACGAGCAGTACTTC.

The chain couples TRBV7-8 to TRBJ1-1; possible D gene TRBD1, 6 bases. The CDR3 has 13 residues. Germline CDR1 is SGHVS and CDR2 is FQNEAQ. V lost 2 bases, J lost 8 bases, and 12 bases lay in between. CDR3 in amino acids: CASSLRTVAEAFF. The CDR3 coding sequence is TGTGCCAGCAGCTTACGGACAGTTGCCGAAGCTTTCTTT.

The chain joins TRBV12-3 or TRBV12-4 to TRBJ2-3; D possibly matches TRBD1 or TRBD2 (5 bases each). The V gene lost 2 bases and the J gene lost 8 bases, with 14 bases spanning the gap. CDR3 size: 14 residues. In nucleotides, the CDR3 is TGTGCCAGCAGTTTATTTGAGGGGCAGGCTACGCAGTATTTT. This sequence encodes CASSLFEGQATQYF.

CDR3 bases: TGCGCCAGCAGCAAAAGATTTTCGGGACTAGCGGGGGCTTCGAACACCGGGGAGCTGTTTTTT. Protein: CASSKRFSGLAGASNTGELFF. The genes are TRBV4-3 and TRBJ2-2, with 14 bases that match TRBD2. This CDR3 has 21 amino acids. In germline, CDR1 is LGHNA, CDR2 YSLEER. J lost 0 bases, V lost 5 bases, and 14 bases had no gene match.

This clonotype was found many times. The chain uses TRBV28 and TRBJ2-3; D is undetermined. The length of the CDR3 is 17 residues. The V and J ends lost 2 bases and 2 bases respectively, with 17 bases between them. Per the germline V gene, CDR1 is MDHEN and CDR2 is SYDVKM. The DNA for the CDR3 is TGTGCCAGCAGTTTACCCCTTTACAGACCTTCCACAGATACGCAGTATTTT. Amino acids: CASSLPLYRPSTDTQYF. The entire variable domain, with the rest obtained from reference TRBV28 and TRBJ2-3, is as follows: DVKVTQSSRYLVKRTGEKVFLECVQDMDHENMFWYRQDPGLGLRLIYFSYDVKMKEKGDIPEGYSVSREKKERFSLILESASTNQTSMYLCASSLPLYRPSTDTQYFGPGTRLTVL.

Remarks on this clonotype: A read error is possible here, since a much larger clone lies one base away. This chain joins TRBV11-2 and TRBJ2-1; 7 nucleotides align to TRBD2. The CDR3 totals 12 residues. Germline values: CDR1 SGHAT, CDR2 FQNNGV. CDR3 in DNA: TGTGCCAGCAGCTCGGATGCGGGGGTGCAGTGCTTC. Amino acid sequence: CASSSDAGVQCF.

This clonotype was seen a handful of times. The V gene is TRBV19, the J gene TRBJ1-2; D uncertain. CDR1 LNHDA and CDR2 SQIVND come from the germline V gene (reference sequence). V shed 6 bases and J shed 3 bases, with 17 bases lying between them. The length of the CDR3 is 15 residues. The CDR3 loop is CASSKDEYSYYGYTF. The DNA of the CDR3 is TGTGCCAGTAGCAAGGACGAATATTCCTACTATGGCTACACCTTC.

This clonotype came up a few times. V usage is TRBV20-1 and J usage is TRBJ2-2; D could derive from TRBD1 or TRBD2 (5 bases each). The CDR3 consists of 15 residues. With 3 bases removed from V and 4 bases from J, the gap between germline ends came to 15 bases. Germline CDR1 and CDR2: DFQATT and SNEGSKA (reference sequence). CDR3 in amino acids: CSARDGASGTGELFF. CDR3 bases: TGCAGTGCTAGGGACGGGGCGTCAGGCACCGGGGAGCTGTTTTTT.

V usage is TRBV19 and J usage is TRBJ2-2, with D perhaps matching TRBD2 (5 bases). The germline gives CDR1 LNHDA, CDR2 SQIVND (reference sequence). V was cut by 3 bases and J by 6 bases, with 8 bases left in between. There are 13 residues in the CDR3. In DNA, the CDR3 is TGTGCCAGTAGTATGTCGGGGTCCGGGGAGCTGTTTTTT. Its translation is CASSMSGSGELFF.

This clonotype has ten or more counts. V usage is TRBV2 and J usage is TRBJ2-2, with D perhaps TRBD2 (6 bases). V dropped 6 bases and J dropped 0 bases, with 11 bases sitting between them. There are 15 residues in the CDR3. Looked up from germline, CDR1 is SNHLY and CDR2 is FYNNEI. The CDR3 sequence is CASRPPGANTGELFF. DNA for the CDR3: TGTGCCAGCAGACCTCCGGGGGCGAACACCGGGGAGCTGTTTTTT. Supplemented by reference TRBV2 and TRBJ2-2, the full variable domain reads EPEVTQTPSHQVTQMGQEVILRCVPISNHLYFYWYRQILGQKVEFLVSFYNNEISEKSEIFDDQFSVERPDGSNFTLKIRSTKLEDSAMYFCASRPPGANTGELFFGEGSRLTVL.

This clonotype was detected many times. The chain combines TRBV20-1 with TRBJ1-6; 8 bases map to TRBD1. V dropped 0 bases and J dropped 6; count of bases not matched to a gene: 7. The CDR3 has 16 amino acids. CDR1 and CDR2 from the germline V gene are DFQATT and SNEGSKA (reference sequence). CDR3 bases: TGCAGTGCTAGAGATCCGGTGGGACAGGTTAATTCACCCCTCCACTTT. Translated: CSARDPVGQVNSPLHF.

The sample holds many counts of this clonotype. V is TRBV20-1 and J is TRBJ1-2; 9 bases match TRBD1. This CDR3 is 13 amino acids long. V lost 5 bases and J lost 4; bases outside the gene matches: 5. Germline CDR1 DFQATT, CDR2 SNEGSKA (reference sequence). CDR3 residues: CSALQGAGYGYTF. The CDR3 DNA is TGCAGTGCTCTACAGGGGGCCGGCTATGGCTACACCTTC.

This clonotype was counted ten times or more. The CDR3 is CAWSVAGLEYNEQFF. CDR3 sequence (DNA): TGTGCCTGGAGTGTGGCGGGGTTGGAGTACAATGAGCAGTTCTTC. The chain uses TRBV30 and TRBJ2-1; weak D call: TRBD2 (6 bases). Trimming removed 0 bases from V and 4 bases from J, with 13 bases in between. CDR3 length: 15 amino acids. The germline gives CDR1 GTSNPN, CDR2 SVGIG (reference sequence).

This clonotype turned up a few times. The CDR3 coding sequence is TGTGCCAGCACCGAGACAGGGAGAAGGGAAGCTTTCTTT. Translated, it gives CASTETGRREAFF. The V call is TRBV12-3 or TRBV12-4, the J call TRBJ1-1; 7 positions match TRBD1. The CDR3 is made up of 13 amino acids. V lost 7 bases to trimming and J lost 8 bases; unmatched junction nucleotides: 10.

This clonotype appeared many times. V and J are TRBV30 and TRBJ2-7, with D perhaps matching TRBD1 or TRBD2 (5 bases each). Germline V CDR1 and CDR2: GTSNPN, SVGIG (reference sequence). V dropped 2 bases and J dropped 5 bases, with 13 bases sitting between them. CDR3 length: 13 residues. CDR3 amino acids: CAWSNGDLDEQYF. The CDR3 DNA reads as TGTGCCTGGAGTAACGGGGACCTGGACGAGCAGTACTTC.

This clonotype was observed at least ten times. The chain links TRBV30 to TRBJ1-5; no clear D gene. CDR1 is GTSNPN, CDR2 SVGIG, per germline (reference sequence). The CDR3 is made up of 12 amino acids. Trimming shortened V by 3 bases and J by 6 bases, and 9 bases separated the two germline ends. CDR3 amino acids: CAWSAAGQPQHF. The CDR3 nucleotides are TGTGCCTGGAGCGCCGCTGGTCAGCCCCAGCATTTT. The full variable domain, its missing parts supplied by reference TRBV30 and TRBJ1-5, is SQTIHQWPATLVQPVGSPLSLECTVEGTSNPNLYWYRQAAGRGLQLLFYSVGIGQISSEVPQNLSASRPQDRQFILSSKKLLLSDSGFYLCAWSAAGQPQHFGDGTRLSIL.

V is TRBV4-1 and J is TRBJ2-3, with 14 nucleotides matching TRBD2. After removal of 2 bases from V and 2 bases from J, the junction contained 3 bases not matched to a gene. The CDR3 is made up of 17 amino acids. Germline V CDR1 and CDR2: MGHRA, YSYEKL. The CDR3 region has the DNA TGCGCCAGCAGCCAAAGACTAGCGGGGGGGTACACAGATACGCAGTATTTT. The encoded protein is CASSQRLAGGYTDTQYF.